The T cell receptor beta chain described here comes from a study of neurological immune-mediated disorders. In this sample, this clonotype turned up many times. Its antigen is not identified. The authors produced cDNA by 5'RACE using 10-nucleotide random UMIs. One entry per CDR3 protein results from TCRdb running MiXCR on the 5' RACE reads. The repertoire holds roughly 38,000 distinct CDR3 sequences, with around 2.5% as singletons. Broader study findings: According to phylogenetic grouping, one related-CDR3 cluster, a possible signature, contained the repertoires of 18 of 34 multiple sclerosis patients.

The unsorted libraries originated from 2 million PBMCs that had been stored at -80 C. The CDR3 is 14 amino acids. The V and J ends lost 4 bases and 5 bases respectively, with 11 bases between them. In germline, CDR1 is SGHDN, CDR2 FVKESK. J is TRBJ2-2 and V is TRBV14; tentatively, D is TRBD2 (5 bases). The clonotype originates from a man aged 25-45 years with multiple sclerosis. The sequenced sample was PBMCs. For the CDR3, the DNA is TGTGCCAGCAGCCCTACTTCGGGGACCGGGGAGCTGTTTTTT. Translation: CASSPTSGTGELFF.